This T cell receptor (beta chain) was recovered during a study of blood T cell repertoires in COVID-19. Overall study context: The United States, Italy and Spain were the sources of the acute and convalescent COVID-19 samples. From T cells, B-cell-depleted T cells, or PBMCs came the material, which was cDNA or gDNA.

The CDR3 has 16 amino acids. CDR1 is SGHTA and CDR2 is FQGTGA in the germline V gene. Losses at the gene ends were 1 base for V and 3 bases for J; bases not matched to a gene: 7. In the original processing: Estimation of nucleated cell counts relied on the amplification of reference gene primers. Sequenced by immunoSEQ multiplex PCR; TCRdb stores in-frame clones only, minus some. V and J calls and clone size are given by that table; D and trimming were obtained from the DNA. The data contain 130,000 or so clones, around 88% of them singletons. The source is a woman aged 55-70 years with acute or convalescent COVID-19. Sequences were obtained from peripheral blood. The gene calls are TRBV7-3 and TRBJ2-3; 7 positions match TRBD1. The CDR3 is CASSLNRQGPTDTQYF. For the CDR3, the DNA is TGTGCCAGCAGCTTAAACCGACAGGGTCCAACAGATACGCAGTATTTT.